The 29 T cell receptor beta chains reported below all come from one sample, sequenced in a study of blood T cell repertoires in COVID-19. The data were produced by immunoSEQ multiplex PCR, yet TCRdb's version contains in-frame clones alone and is incomplete. Altogether about 70,000 clones are present, roughly 82% being singletons, with the ten largest covering roughly 2%. Sequencing used peripheral blood. The receptors stem from an older woman with acute or convalescent COVID-19.

This clone was observed a single time. V gene TRBV5-1 combines with J gene TRBJ2-1; D is possibly TRBD2 (6 bases). CDR1 is SGHRS, CDR2 YFSETQ, per germline. V was pared by 3 bases and J by 4 bases, with 20 bases between. The CDR3 consists of 17 residues. CDR3 protein: CASSSRALRGEYNEQFF. The CDR3, as DNA: TGCGCCAGCAGCTCCAGGGCGTTGCGGGGAGAATACAATGAGCAGTTCTTC. The complete variable domain, with remaining parts taken from reference TRBV5-1 and TRBJ2-1, reads KAGVTQTPRYLIKTRGQQVTLSCSPISGHRSVSWYQQTPGQGLQFLFEYFSETQRNKGNFPGRFSGRQFSNSRSEMNVSTLELGDSALYLCASSSRALRGEYNEQFFGPGTRLTVL.

V gene TRBV28 combines with J gene TRBJ2-1; D possibly corresponds to TRBD1 (6 bases). V dropped 6 bases and J dropped 6 bases, with 12 bases sitting between them. The germline CDR1 and CDR2 sequences are MDHEN and SYDVKM. The CDR3 contains 13 residues. The CDR3 region has the DNA TGTGCCAGCAGCCAGGGGACGTCCAATGAGCAGTTCTTC. Translating it yields CASSQGTSNEQFF.

V gene TRBV7-2 combines with J gene TRBJ2-1, with D uncertain. Trimming took 1 base from V and 5 from J, leaving 6 bases between them. This CDR3 is 13 amino acids long. Germline V gene lookup returns CDR1 SGHTA and CDR2 FQGNSA. CDR3 bases: TGTGCCAGCAGCTTAGAACAGCACAATGAGCAGTTCTTC. Its translation: CASSLEQHNEQFF.

The chain carries TRBV6-5 and TRBJ2-7; 7 nucleotides line up with TRBD2. CDR1 is MNHEY and CDR2 is SVGAGI in the germline V gene. V lost 5 bases to trimming and J lost 11 bases; unmatched junction nucleotides: 12. The CDR3 consists of 13 residues. DNA for the CDR3: TGTGCCAGCAGTCCCTGGGGGGGGGAGAAGAAGTACTTC. Translating gives CASSPWGGEKKYF.

This clone was detected a few times. The chain joins TRBV5-1 to TRBJ1-1, with 7 bases aligning to TRBD1. CDR3 length equals 13 residues. From germline, CDR1 is SGHRS and CDR2 YFSETQ. The V and J ends lost 4 bases and 0 bases, in that order; junction bases with no gene match: 0. The CDR3 DNA is TGCGCCAGCAGCAGGGGGCTGAACACTGAAGCTTTCTTT. Amino acid sequence: CASSRGLNTEAFF.

The sample holds a few counts of this clone. The chain uses TRBV6-6 and TRBJ2-3; tentatively, D is TRBD2 (5 bases). Trimming shortened V by 0 bases and J by 6 bases, and 7 bases separated the two germline ends. CDR1 and CDR2 from the germline V gene are MNHNY and SVGAGI (reference sequence). CDR3 size: 13 residues. The CDR3 bases are TGTGCCAGCAGTTACTCTGGACTTGATACGCAGTATTTT. Translated: CASSYSGLDTQYF.

The chain combines TRBV5-1 with TRBJ2-7; D uncertain. Germline V lookup: CDR1 SGHRS, CDR2 YFSETQ. V lost 0 bases and J 4 bases, leaving 11 bases between the germline ends. The CDR3 loop spans 14 amino acids. This CDR3 reads CASSLEQNRYEQYF. The CDR3 DNA follows: TGCGCCAGCAGCTTGGAACAGAATCGTTACGAGCAGTACTTC.

The J gene is TRBJ2-7, the V gene TRBV7-3; 8 bases fit TRBD1. Germline lookup yields CDR1 SGHTA and CDR2 FQGTGA. With 2 bases clipped from V and 4 bases from J, the junction kept 7 bases outside the gene matches. The CDR3 is made up of 15 amino acids. The CDR3 loop reads CASSLGLGQAYEQYF. The CDR3 DNA reads TGTGCCAGCAGCTTAGGTCTGGGACAGGCTTACGAGCAGTACTTC.

The chain links TRBV3-1 (or the pseudogene TRBV3-2) to TRBJ1-1; 7 bases align to TRBD1. V trimming: 8 bases; J trimming: 0 bases; junction bases outside the gene matches: 3. Germline V lookup: CDR1 LGHDT, CDR2 YNNKEL (reference sequence). The CDR3 runs to 13 residues. Written as DNA, the CDR3 is TGTGCCAGCCGGGACAGCATGAACACTGAAGCTTTCTTT. Amino acids: CASRDSMNTEAFF.

The chain recombines TRBV5-8 with TRBJ2-1, with 9 bases aligning to TRBD2. There are 17 residues in the CDR3. V lost 3 bases to trimming and J lost 4 bases; unmatched junction nucleotides: 11. The V gene's germline CDR1 is SGHTS and CDR2 YDEGEE. The CDR3 sequence: CASSWTRASGMYNEQFF. The CDR3 DNA is TGTGCCAGCAGCTGGACAAGGGCTAGCGGGATGTACAATGAGCAGTTCTTC.

J is TRBJ2-1 and V is TRBV10-1; perhaps TRBD2 as D (6 bases). Per germline, CDR1 WNHNN and CDR2 SYGVQD (reference sequence). The germline V and J ends were trimmed by 8 bases and 5 bases, with 7 bases remaining between them. This CDR3 spans 11 amino acids. CDR3 sequence (DNA): TGCGCCAGCTCGGGGGACAATGAGCAGTTCTTC. It translates to CASSGDNEQFF.

The gene calls are TRBV5-6 and TRBJ1-2; 10 bases are shared with TRBD1. The junction had 7 bases not matched to a gene; V was cut back by 0 bases and J by 8 bases. CDR3 length: 15 residues. Germline CDR1 and CDR2: SGHDT and YYEEEE. The CDR3 nucleotides are TGTGCCAGCAGCTTGGTCGACCGGGACAGGGGAGGCTACACCTTC. This encodes CASSLVDRDRGGYTF.

This chain uses TRBV10-1 with TRBJ2-7; 15 nucleotides align to TRBD2. CDR3 length: 17 residues. The germline V gene encodes CDR1 WNHNN and CDR2 SYGVQD (reference sequence). V trimming: 10 bases; J trimming: 0 bases; junction bases outside the gene matches: 10. CDR3 DNA sequence: TGCGCCACCAAAGGACTAGCGGGGGGGCTTAGCTCCTACGAGCAGTACTTC. Its protein product is CATKGLAGGLSSYEQYF.

This chain uses TRBV2 with TRBJ2-7; D perhaps matches TRBD1 (5 bases). Germline-derived CDR1 and CDR2 are SNHLY and FYNNEI. The CDR3 loop spans 14 amino acids. V shed 5 bases and J shed 4 bases, with 15 bases lying between them. The CDR3 sequence is CASSPLDSPYEQYF. The CDR3 nucleotides read TGTGCCAGCAGTCCCCTAGACAGTCCGTACGAGCAGTACTTC. The full variable domain, completed using reference TRBV2 and TRBJ2-7, is EPEVTQTPSHQVTQMGQEVILRCVPISNHLYFYWYRQILGQKVEFLVSFYNNEISEKSEIFDDQFSVERPDGSNFTLKIRSTKLEDSAMYFCASSPLDSPYEQYFGPGTRLTVT.

Details on this clone: One end of the junction is discordant with germline, which a read error may explain. The gene calls are TRBV5-1 and TRBJ2-7, with D possibly TRBD1 on 6 matching bases. Per germline, CDR1 SGHRS and CDR2 YFSETQ. CDR3 length: 13 residues. The CDR3 region has the DNA TGCGCCAGCAGCATTGCCCCCCAGGGGCAAGGGAACTTC. Protein product: CASSIAPQGQGNF.

V usage is TRBV7-6 and J usage is TRBJ2-5, with D maybe TRBD1 (5 bases). CDR1 is SGHVS, CDR2 FNYEAQ, per germline. The V end lost 0 bases, the J end lost 5 bases, and 10 bases lay between the germline ends. CDR3 size: 14 residues. The CDR3 sequence is CASSLAVGVETQYF. CDR3 in DNA: TGTGCCAGCAGCTTAGCGGTAGGGGTCGAGACCCAGTACTTC.

V and J are TRBV6-5 and TRBJ1-6; a possible D gene is TRBD1 (6 bases). V was clipped by 11 bases and J by 0 bases, with 14 bases between them. The CDR3 sequence is 15 residues long. Germline V gene data show CDR1 as MNHEY and CDR2 as SVGAGI. The CDR3 sequence is CAGGGGGSYNSPLHF. The CDR3 coding sequence is TGTGCCGGGGGGGGCGGCGGCTCCTATAATTCACCCCTCCACTTT.

The J gene is TRBJ2-1, the V gene TRBV4-1, with a tentative D call TRBD2 (5 bases). V lost 2 bases to trimming and J lost 4 bases, with 12 bases between them. CDR3 length: 15 amino acids. Looked up from germline, CDR1 is MGHRA and CDR2 is YSYEKL. CDR3 sequence reads: CASSQKPGIYNEQFF. In DNA form, the CDR3 reads TGCGCCAGCAGCCAAAAACCCGGGATTTACAATGAGCAGTTCTTC.

In its sample, this clone ranks as medium-sized. The chain recombines TRBV28 with TRBJ1-2; tentative D call: TRBD1 (6 bases). Germline values: CDR1 MDHEN, CDR2 SYDVKM. There are 17 residues in the CDR3. The V and J ends lost 6 bases and 2 bases respectively, with 22 bases between them. The CDR3 DNA is TGTGCCAGCAGAGCCGTACAGGGAGCTGAATGGAACTATGGCTACACCTTC. This sequence encodes CASRAVQGAEWNYGYTF.

The V and J genes are TRBV2 and TRBJ1-5; no reliable D call. The CDR3 is 14 amino acids. Germline V CDR1 and CDR2: SNHLY, FYNNEI. V lost 7 bases and J lost 0, with 10 bases in between. The CDR3 bases are TGTGCCAGCACGGGGTTCCATAGCAATCAGCCCCAGCATTTT. Translating it yields CASTGFHSNQPQHF.

The rearrangement links TRBV5-6 to TRBJ2-7; 7 nucleotides line up with TRBD1. Per germline, CDR1 SGHDT and CDR2 YYEEEE. The CDR3 is made up of 15 amino acids. V shed 7 bases, J shed 3 bases, and the junction held 13 bases outside the gene matches. The CDR3, as DNA: TGTGCCAGCCCTAAGCTCGACAGGGTTCTCTACGAGCAGTACTTC. This encodes CASPKLDRVLYEQYF.

This clone was seen just once. This chain connects TRBV29-1 to TRBJ1-1; the match to TRBD1 covers 8 bases. The CDR3 totals 15 residues. J was trimmed by 1 base and V by 2 bases; bases with no gene match: 6. Germline CDR1 reads SQVTM; CDR2 reads ANQGSEA. The CDR3 nucleotides are TGCAGCGTTGAACGGGGACAGGCTAGGAACACTGAAGCTTTCTTT. This sequence encodes CSVERGQARNTEAFF.

The chain employs TRBV6-6 and TRBJ2-1, with 7 nucleotides matching TRBD1. Germline CDR1 reads MNHNY; CDR2 reads SVGAGI (reference sequence). The CDR3 runs 18 residues. V was pared by 5 bases and J by 0 bases, with 13 bases of the junction left unmatched. The CDR3 DNA reads TGTGCCAGCAGTCGAAAATACACAGGGGCCTACTCCTACAATGAGCAGTTCTTC. This encodes CASSRKYTGAYSYNEQFF.

The chain couples TRBV5-1 to TRBJ1-1; TRBD1 is a possible D gene (5 bases). Looked up from germline, CDR1 is SGHRS and CDR2 is YFSETQ. The CDR3 runs 12 residues. Trimming pared 2 bases from V and 5 bases from J, leaving 7 bases between. The CDR3 loop reads CASSFSGTEAFF. In DNA form, the CDR3 reads TGCGCCAGCAGCTTCTCAGGGACTGAAGCTTTCTTT.

V is TRBV6-1 and J is TRBJ2-4, with D unclear. Deletions cut 6 bases from V and 8 bases from J, with 17 bases between. The CDR3 is 14 residues long. The germline V gene encodes CDR1 MNHNS and CDR2 SASEGT. The CDR3 region has the DNA TGTGCCAGCAGCCAGCCCCAAAGTCGGGACATTCAGTACTTC. It yields the protein CASSQPQSRDIQYF.

The rearrangement links TRBV11-1 to TRBJ2-1; 8 bases line up with TRBD2. Germline V gives CDR1 SGHAT, CDR2 FQDESV (reference sequence). After removal of 7 bases from V and 4 bases from J, the junction contained 3 bases not matched to a gene. This CDR3 has 13 amino acids. The CDR3 region has the DNA TGTGCCAGCAAGGCGGGGGGTTACAATGAGCAGTTCTTC. Its translation is CASKAGGYNEQFF.

The rearrangement links TRBV5-1 to TRBJ1-2, with D hard to call. V was clipped by 0 bases and J by 5 bases, with 11 bases between them. This CDR3 is built from 14 residues. Germline CDR1 SGHRS, CDR2 YFSETQ. The CDR3 spells CASSLDRTLYGYTF. The CDR3 coding sequence is TGCGCCAGCAGCTTGGACAGAACCTTATATGGCTACACCTTC.

This clone was observed a single time. V gene TRBV7-9 combines with J gene TRBJ2-5; TRBD1 matches 9 bases. Germline loops: CDR1 SEHNR, CDR2 FQNEAQ (reference sequence). Trimming removed 5 bases from V and 5 bases from J; junction bases left unmatched: 9. The CDR3 runs 15 residues. The CDR3, as DNA: TGTGCCAGCAGCCCCACGACAGGGGGGGTGGAGACCCAGTACTTC. The encoded protein is CASSPTTGGVETQYF. The whole variable domain, filled in from reference TRBV7-9 and TRBJ2-5, reads DTGVSQNPRHKITKRGQNVTFRCDPISEHNRLYWYRQTLGQGPEFLTYFQNEAQLEKSRLLSDRFSAERPKGSFSTLEIQRTEQGDSAMYLCASSPTTGGVETQYFGPGTRLLVL.

This rearrangement joins TRBV5-6 to TRBJ2-3, with D unresolved. Germline V lookup: CDR1 SGHDT, CDR2 YYEEEE. CDR3 length: 13 amino acids. Trimming shortened V by 1 base and J by 3 bases, and 6 bases separated the two germline ends. The CDR3 is CASSLQFTDTQYF. In nucleotides, the CDR3 is TGTGCCAGCAGCTTGCAGTTTACAGATACGCAGTATTTT.